The 18 T cell receptor beta chains below all came from one sample that was sequenced in a study of T cell responses to AZD1222 COVID-19 vaccine. Only in-frame clones appear in the TCRdb table, and some are missing; sequencing was by immunoSEQ multiplex PCR. This sample carries around 78,000 clones, around 90% of them seen once, and the ten largest clones take more than 1.2%. The sequenced sample was peripheral blood, obtained 28 days after the second AZD1222 dose. These receptors all come from an adult who received the AZD1222 COVID-19 vaccine.

V and J are TRBV12-3 or TRBV12-4 and TRBJ1-6; no clear D gene. Trimming took 2 bases from V and 8 from J, leaving 4 bases between them. The CDR3 is 12 amino acids. CDR3 in DNA: TGTGCCAGCAGTTTACTGGATTCACCCCTCCACTTT. It specifies CASSLLDSPLHF.

The chain combines TRBV28 with TRBJ1-2, with TRBD1 as a possible D gene (6 bases). The CDR3 has 15 amino acids. Germline V gene data show CDR1 as MDHEN and CDR2 as SYDVKM. V gave up 8 bases and J gave up 8 bases, with 24 bases separating them. The CDR3 DNA reads TGTGCCAGCTCCCCCGCGGTGGGGGCAGCTCTGGGCTACACCTTC. Its translation: CASSPAVGAALGYTF.

The CDR3 sequence: CASSVTANSYNEQFF. CDR3 nucleotides: TGTGCCAGCAGTGTGACAGCGAACTCCTACAATGAGCAGTTCTTC. The chain joins TRBV28 to TRBJ2-1; tentatively, D is TRBD1 (5 bases). The CDR3 is 15 residues long. V was trimmed by 5 bases and J by 0 bases, leaving 11 bases between them. Germline CDR1 MDHEN, CDR2 SYDVKM.

The chain links TRBV3-1 (or the pseudogene TRBV3-2) to TRBJ1-5; D is ambiguous. The CDR3 totals 14 residues. The germline CDR1 and CDR2 sequences are LGHDT and YNNKEL (reference sequence). V dropped 1 base and J dropped 6 bases, with 10 bases sitting between them. CDR3: CASSQVSGGQPQHF. DNA of the CDR3: TGTGCCAGCAGCCAAGTCTCAGGAGGTCAGCCCCAGCATTTT.

The chain combines TRBV4-2 with TRBJ1-4, with D possibly being TRBD1 (5 bases). The germline V gene encodes CDR1 LGHNA and CDR2 YNFKEQ. Trimming shortened V by 0 bases and J by 8 bases, and 25 bases separated the two germline ends. The CDR3 extends over 19 amino acids. The CDR3 bases are TGTGCCAGCAGCCAAGATTTTTCAAGTCGGCGGGGGAACAGGGAAAAACTGTTTTTT. Its translation is CASSQDFSSRRGNREKLFF.

The chain has TRBV7-2 and TRBJ1-1, with D unresolved. There are 14 residues in the CDR3. V was shortened by 5 bases and J by 0 bases, with 10 bases between the two germline ends. Germline V gene lookup returns CDR1 SGHTA and CDR2 FQGNSA. The CDR3 region is CASSPWAVNTEAFF. The CDR3, as DNA: TGTGCCAGCAGCCCTTGGGCCGTGAACACTGAAGCTTTCTTT.

The chain links TRBV12-3 or TRBV12-4 to TRBJ1-2; TRBD1 aligns across 8 bases. The CDR3 length is 13 residues. V lost 6 bases and J lost 8; bases outside the gene matches: 8. The CDR3 DNA reads as TGTGCCAGCAGCCGCGGACAGGGACGGGGCTACACCTTC. Protein: CASSRGQGRGYTF.

The rearrangement uses TRBV5-4 and TRBJ1-2, with 10 bases identical to TRBD1. The CDR3 consists of 17 residues. CDR1 is SGHNT and CDR2 is YYREEE in the germline V gene (reference sequence). Unmatched junction bases numbered 5, after V lost 0 bases and J lost 0 bases. For the CDR3, the DNA is TGTGCCAGCAGCTTGGCGACAGGGGGCTTTACTAACTATGGCTACACCTTC. This encodes CASSLATGGFTNYGYTF.

The genes are TRBV27 and TRBJ2-7; D possibly matches TRBD1 or TRBD2 (5 bases each). This CDR3 comprises 14 residues. The germline CDR1 and CDR2 sequences are MNHEY and SMNVEV (reference sequence). Trimming cost V 9 bases and J 3 bases, with 18 bases left between them. CDR3 residues: CASLPGQVSYEQYF. The CDR3 nucleotides are TGTGCCAGTCTCCCGGGGCAGGTGAGCTACGAGCAGTACTTC.

The J gene is TRBJ1-2, the V gene TRBV25-1; the D gene is possibly TRBD1 (6 bases). The CDR3 extends over 15 amino acids. The V end lost 7 bases, the J end lost 6 bases, and 21 bases lay between the germline ends. CDR1 is MGHDK and CDR2 is SYGVNS in the germline V gene. The CDR3 coding sequence is TGTGCCAGCACCAAAGGCGGGAACAGGGTGAATGGCTACACCTTC. Its protein is CASTKGGNRVNGYTF.

V is TRBV27 and J is TRBJ1-5, with a weak D call TRBD1 (6 bases). The germline CDR1 and CDR2 sequences are MNHEY and SMNVEV (reference sequence). The CDR3 has 15 amino acids. Trimming pared 5 bases from V and 0 bases from J, leaving 11 bases between. CDR3 in DNA: TGTGCCAGCAGTAGGGGGGGATATAGCAATCAGCCCCAGCATTTT. Amino acid sequence: CASSRGGYSNQPQHF.

This chain links TRBV9 with TRBJ2-7; tentative D call: TRBD2 (5 bases). V lost 0 bases and J lost 2, with 9 bases in between. The CDR3 sequence is 14 residues long. CDR1 is SGDLS, CDR2 YYNGEE, per germline. CDR3 nucleotide sequence: TGTGCCAGCAGCGTAGCGGTGGAGGCCTACGAGCAGTACTTC. It specifies CASSVAVEAYEQYF.

J is TRBJ1-1 and V is TRBV10-1; no clear D gene. The CDR3 has 12 amino acids. V lost 7 bases and J 1 base, leaving 7 bases between the germline ends. CDR1 WNHNN and CDR2 SYGVQD come from the germline V gene (reference sequence). This CDR3 reads CASTPQNTEAFF. The CDR3 DNA is TGCGCCAGCACCCCCCAGAACACTGAAGCTTTCTTT.

This chain connects TRBV10-3 to TRBJ2-7, with D uncertain. The V gene lost 2 bases and the J gene lost 6 bases, with 5 bases spanning the gap. CDR1 ENHRY and CDR2 SYGVKD come from the germline V gene. CDR3 length: 11 residues. CDR3 bases: TGTGCCATCAGTGAGGCACTCGAGCAGTACTTC. This encodes CAISEALEQYF.

The chain uses TRBV28 and TRBJ1-2; D remains ambiguous. The V end lost 8 bases, the J end lost 4 bases, and 11 bases lay between the germline ends. This CDR3 is built from 12 residues. Germline V gene data show CDR1 as MDHEN and CDR2 as SYDVKM. The CDR3 bases are TGTGCCAGCTCCCTCGAGGGCTATGGCTACACCTTC. This sequence encodes CASSLEGYGYTF.

This clone occurred a few times. The rearrangement links TRBV3-1 (or the pseudogene TRBV3-2) to TRBJ2-7, with 7 bases aligning to TRBD2. CDR3 size: 15 residues. Germline lookup yields CDR1 LGHDT and CDR2 YNNKEL (reference sequence). The V gene end was trimmed by 4 bases and the J gene end by 0 bases; junction bases not matched to a gene: 6. The chain's CDR3 is CASSLISGSSYEQYF. CDR3 nucleotide sequence: TGTGCCAGCAGCCTAATTAGCGGGTCCTCCTACGAGCAGTACTTC.

This rearrangement joins TRBV7-2 to TRBJ1-5; D gene uncertain. The CDR3 covers 13 residues. Trimming pared 1 base from V and 5 bases from J, leaving 6 bases between. CDR1 SGHTA and CDR2 FQGNSA come from the germline V gene. CDR3 sequence (DNA): TGTGCCAGCAGCTTAGGGGCCTATCAGCCCCAGCATTTT. It codes for CASSLGAYQPQHF.

V and J are TRBV29-1 and TRBJ2-3, with D perhaps TRBD2 (6 bases). The germline V gene has CDR1 SQVTM and CDR2 ANQGSEA. This CDR3 is built from 13 residues. Between the trimmed V and J ends, which lost 5 bases and 1 base, there was a span of 10 bases. CDR3 sequence (DNA): TGCAGCGTTAAGGGCGGGGGCACAGATACGCAGTATTTT. As protein: CSVKGGGTDTQYF.